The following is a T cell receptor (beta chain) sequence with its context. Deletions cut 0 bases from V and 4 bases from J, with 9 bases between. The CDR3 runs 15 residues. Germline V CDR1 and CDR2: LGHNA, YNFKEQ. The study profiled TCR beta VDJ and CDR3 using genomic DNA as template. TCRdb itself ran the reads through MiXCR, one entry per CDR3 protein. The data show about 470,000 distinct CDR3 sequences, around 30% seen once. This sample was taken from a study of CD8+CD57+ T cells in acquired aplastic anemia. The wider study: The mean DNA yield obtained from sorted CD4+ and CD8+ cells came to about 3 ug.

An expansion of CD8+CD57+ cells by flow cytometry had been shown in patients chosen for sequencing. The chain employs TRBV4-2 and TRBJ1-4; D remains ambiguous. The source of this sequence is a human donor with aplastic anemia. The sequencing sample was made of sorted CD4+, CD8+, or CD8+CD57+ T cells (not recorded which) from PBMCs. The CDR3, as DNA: TGTGCCAGCAGCCAAGATTTAGAGGGTAATGAAAAACTGTTTTTT. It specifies CASSQDLEGNEKLFF.